This is a list of T cell receptor beta chains from one sample in a study of PD-1 blockade in classical Hodgkin lymphoma. Clones were read by immunoSEQ multiplex PCR, and TCRdb kept only the in-frame ones, dropping some. The sample has tens of thousands of clones, 80% to 90% seen once. The starting material was peripheral blood mononuclear cells (PBMCs), obtained at baseline. Receptors were obtained from a human donor with classical Hodgkin lymphoma. The CDR3 runs from the conserved cysteine through the conserved F or W. D genes are given only for firm matches. Rows may omit the clone size; those that give it use once, few, many or a size class.

v_call	d_call	j_call	clone_size	cdr3_aa	cdr3_nt
TRBV27	NA	TRBJ1-6	NA	CASSGLINSPLHF	TGTGCCAGCAGTGGACTGATTAATTCACCCCTCCACTTT
TRBV7-9	TRBD1	TRBJ1-6	NA	CASSEGTDSPLHF	TGTGCCAGCAGCGAAGGGACAGATTCACCCCTCCACTTT
TRBV4-1	TRBD1	TRBJ1-1	NA	CASSHLTGTGGTEAFF	TGCGCCAGCAGCCATCTTACCGGGACAGGGGGGACTGAAGCTTTCTTT
TRBV23-1	NA	TRBJ1-1	NA	CASSQSQGRKNTEAFF	TGCGCCAGCAGTCAAAGTCAGGGGCGAAAAAACACTGAAGCTTTCTTT
TRBV5-4	NA	TRBJ2-2	NA	CASSLRTADTGELFF	TGTGCCAGCAGCCTTCGGACAGCCGACACCGGGGAGCTGTTTTTT
TRBV7-6	TRBD1	TRBJ1-5	NA	CASSPGQGGQPQHF	TGTGCCAGCAGCCCGGGACAGGGAGGACAGCCCCAGCATTTT
TRBV25-1	TRBD2	TRBJ2-3	NA	CASSEYGLAGADTQYF	TGTGCCAGCAGTGAATATGGGCTAGCGGGGGCAGATACGCAGTATTTT
TRBV29-1	TRBD1	TRBJ1-2	NA	CSAHGGGQDYGYTF	TGCAGCGCTCATGGAGGGGGACAGGACTATGGCTACACCTTC
TRBV7-2	NA	TRBJ2-5	NA	CASSSQETQYF	TGTGCCAGCAGCTCCCAAGAGACCCAGTACTTC
TRBV11-2	NA	TRBJ2-7	NA	CASSFGTDGGYYEQYF	TGTGCCAGCAGCTTCGGAACAGACGGGGGCTACTACGAGCAGTACTTC
TRBV27	NA	TRBJ1-1	NA	CASSPLSLNTEAFF	TGTGCCAGCAGTCCCCTCTCCTTGAACACTGAAGCTTTCTTT
TRBV6-1	NA	TRBJ2-7	NA	CASSELPRDPSSYEQYF	TGTGCCAGCAGTGAACTGCCCCGGGACCCGAGCTCCTACGAGCAGTACTTC
TRBV6-5	TRBD1	TRBJ1-2	once	CASSTDRALYGYTF	TGTGCCAGCAGTACGGACAGGGCCCTCTATGGCTACACCTTC
TRBV6-5	NA	TRBJ2-5	NA	CASSLEGETQYF	TGTGCCAGCAGTTTGGAGGGAGAGACCCAGTACTTC
TRBV4-1	NA	TRBJ1-5	few	CASSQVQGSNQPQHF	TGCGCCAGCAGCCAAGTTCAGGGGAGCAATCAGCCCCAGCATTTT
TRBV15	NA	TRBJ1-4	NA	CATSRAQVEKLFF	TGTGCCACCAGCAGAGCTCAAGTTGAAAAACTGTTTTTT
TRBV5-1	NA	TRBJ2-7	NA	CASSSRETGTHEQYF	TGCGCCAGCAGCTCTAGAGAGACAGGTACCCACGAGCAGTACTTC
TRBV30	NA	TRBJ1-1	NA	CAWSVYLNTEAFF	TGTGCCTGGAGTGTCTACCTGAACACTGAAGCTTTCTTT
TRBV7-2	NA	TRBJ2-5	NA	CASSLLQDYQETQYF	TGTGCCAGCAGCTTATTACAGGACTACCAAGAGACCCAGTACTTC
TRBV1	NA	TRBJ2-7	once	CTSSQEGGSYEQYF	TGCACCAGCAGCCAAGAGGGGGGGTCCTACGAGCAGTACTTC
TRBV6-5	TRBD1	TRBJ1-4	NA	CASRGQGIEKLFF	TGTGCCAGCAGGGGACAGGGGATTGAAAAACTGTTTTTT
TRBV12-5	NA	TRBJ2-7	NA	CASGSDEQYF	TGTGCTAGTGGCTCCGACGAGCAGTACTTC
TRBV11-2	NA	TRBJ2-1	once	CASSLAVYEQFF	TGTGCCAGCAGCTTAGCGGTATATGAGCAGTTCTTC
TRBV5-1	TRBD1	TRBJ1-2	NA	CASSLEGQNYGYTF	TGCGCCAGCAGCTTGGAGGGACAGAACTATGGCTACACCTTC
TRBV27	NA	TRBJ2-3	NA	CASSLLPRNTQYF	TGTGCCAGCAGTCTCCTCCCTCGGAATACGCAGTATTTT
TRBV5-8	NA	TRBJ1-2	NA	CASSPQGLLYGYTF	TGTGCCAGCAGCCCACAGGGCCTCCTCTATGGCTACACCTTC
TRBV7-9	TRBD1	TRBJ1-2	NA	CASSPGQAVGGYTF	TGTGCCAGCAGCCCCGGACAGGCAGTCGGGGGCTACACCTTC
TRBV28	NA	TRBJ2-3	NA	CASSGRGGMTDTQYF	TGTGCCAGCAGCGGCCGAGGAGGTATGACAGATACGCAGTATTTT
TRBV6-1	NA	TRBJ2-6	NA	CASRTDRSGANVLTF	TGTGCCAGCAGGACCGACAGGTCCGGGGCCAACGTCCTGACTTTC
TRBV5-1	NA	TRBJ2-3	NA	CASKTTDTQYF	TGCGCCAGCAAGACCACAGATACGCAGTATTTT
TRBV19	TRBD1	TRBJ1-6	NA	CASATGSDSPLHF	TGTGCCAGTGCGACAGGGTCGGATTCACCCCTCCACTTT
TRBV6-1	TRBD2	TRBJ2-2	NA	CASSDGTITGELFF	TGTGCCAGCAGTGATGGGACTATCACCGGGGAGCTGTTTTTT
TRBV5-6	TRBD1	TRBJ1-2	NA	CASVGQGRTYGYTF	TGTGCCAGCGTCGGACAGGGAAGAACTTATGGCTACACCTTC
TRBV4-2	TRBD1	TRBJ2-7	NA	CASSQDPGQGGHEQYF	TGTGCCAGCAGCCAAGACCCGGGACAGGGGGGCCACGAGCAGTACTTC
TRBV6-1	NA	TRBJ1-1	once	CASSEIGGSTEAFF	TGTGCCAGCAGTGAAATTGGGGGGTCAACTGAAGCTTTCTTT
TRBV5-6	NA	TRBJ2-7	NA	CASSAPLLREQYF	TGTGCCAGCAGCGCCCCACTGCTACGAGAGCAGTACTTC
TRBV30	NA	TRBJ2-2	NA	CAWSVMSGELFF	TGTGCCTGGAGTGTGATGTCCGGGGAGCTGTTTTTT
TRBV7-9	TRBD2	TRBJ2-7	NA	CASSSDGGALYEQYF	TGTGCCAGCAGCTCGGACGGGGGGGCCTTGTACGAGCAGTACTTC
TRBV30	NA	TRBJ2-7	NA	CAWSVGDSYEQYF	TGTGCCTGGAGTGTGGGGGACTCCTACGAGCAGTACTTC
TRBV5-4	TRBD1	TRBJ1-2	NA	CASSGGTGYGGVTF	TGTGCCAGCAGCGGAGGGACAGGGTATGGGGGGGTGACCTTC
TRBV9	TRBD1	TRBJ2-1	NA	CASSVEFSGQGLKGQFF	TGTGCCAGCAGCGTAGAGTTCTCGGGACAGGGTTTAAAGGGGCAGTTCTTC
TRBV27	NA	TRBJ1-1	few	CASSLVANTEAFF	TGTGCCAGCAGTTTAGTAGCGAACACTGAAGCTTTCTTT
TRBV7-9	NA	TRBJ1-2	NA	CASNYDSGYGYTF	TGTGCCAGCAACTACGACAGTGGCTATGGCTACACCTTC
TRBV9	NA	TRBJ2-5	once	CASSVAGLQETQYF	TGTGCCAGCAGCGTAGCAGGCCTGCAAGAGACCCAGTACTTC
TRBV7-8	NA	TRBJ2-2	NA	CASILGTGELFF	TGTGCCAGTATCCTAGGCACCGGGGAGCTGTTTTTT
TRBV13	TRBD1	TRBJ1-2	NA	CASSSLDRDGYTF	TGTGCCAGCAGCTCACTAGACAGGGATGGCTACACCTTC
TRBV9	TRBD1	TRBJ1-5	NA	CASSVGTGREPQHF	TGTGCCAGCAGCGTAGGGACAGGGCGGGAACCCCAGCATTTT
TRBV19	NA	TRBJ1-5	NA	CASRPQGHYSNQPQHF	TGTGCCAGTCGACCACAGGGCCACTATAGCAATCAGCCCCAGCATTTT
TRBV19	TRBD1	TRBJ1-3	NA	CASLDRVVDTIYF	TGTGCCAGTCTCGACAGGGTGGTAGACACCATATATTTT
TRBV6-6	TRBD2	TRBJ2-1	NA	CASSPGLNEQFF	TGTGCCAGCAGCCCGGGACTAAATGAGCAGTTCTTC
TRBV4-2	NA	TRBJ2-3	NA	CASSPGLWQYF	TGTGCCAGCAGCCCTGGACTCTGGCAGTATTTT
TRBV6-6	NA	TRBJ1-2	NA	CASSENGYTF	TGTGCCAGCAGTGAGAATGGCTACACCTTC
TRBV27	NA	TRBJ2-1	NA	CASSDPYLYNEQFF	TGTGCCAGCAGTGACCCTTACCTCTACAATGAGCAGTTCTTC
TRBV4-1	TRBD1	TRBJ2-7	NA	CASSQPGQRYEQYF	TGCGCCAGCAGCCAGCCGGGACAGCGCTACGAGCAGTACTTC
TRBV6-5	NA	TRBJ2-7	NA	CASSRRQHYEQYF	TGTGCCAGCAGTCGACGACAACACTACGAGCAGTACTTC